This TCR beta chain appears in the sequencing data of a study of PD-1 blockade in mismatch repair-deficient tumors. The ends lost 3 bases at V and 6 bases at J; junction bases unmatched: 12. Germline CDR1 is SEHNR and CDR2 is FQNEAQ (reference sequence). The CDR3 runs 18 residues. The assay was immunoSEQ multiplex PCR, and TCRdb's table has in-frame clones only and misses some. The sample has roughly 130,000 clones; roughly 86% are singletons. This clonotype was sampled from an adult with mismatch repair-deficient cancer. The chain joins TRBV7-9 to TRBJ2-7; 15 bases are shared with TRBD2. The sequenced sample was peripheral blood, obtained just under 74 weeks after starting pembrolizumab. CDR3 loop: CASSLGLAGGKNPFEQYF. CDR3 in DNA: TGTGCCAGCAGCTTGGGACTAGCGGGAGGAAAAAACCCCTTCGAGCAGTACTTC.